The sequence of this T cell receptor beta chain was determined in a study of shared clonotypes between healthy human individuals. Trimming took off 2 bases at V and 4 bases at J, with 6 bases between the two ends. This CDR3 comprises 11 residues. Germline lookup yields CDR1 SQVTM and CDR2 ANQGSEA. This clone has just one count. Within the sample, other DNA sequences also encode this same CDR3. Assay execution took place at the deep level. Researchers divided each subset's genomic DNA evenly across several immunoSEQ plates. Generated by immunoSEQ multiplex PCR, the TCRdb table keeps only in-frame clones and is missing some. There are 800,000 to 1,200,000 clones in the sample; approximately 80% occur only once, and about 0.52% lies in the top ten. Researchers partitioned CD4+ cells into CD45RA+ naive and CD45RA-negative memory subsets.

The specimen was memory CD4+ T cells from PBMCs. Noted subset: CD45RA-negative fraction. The receptor was isolated from a young man in good health. Some clones in this sample may be carry-over from other donors' samples. The chain uses TRBV29-1 and TRBJ2-7; no definite D call. The CDR3 DNA reads TGCAGCGTTGAATCCAGTTACGAGCAGTACTTC. Protein: CSVESSYEQYF.